These 19 T cell receptor beta chains originate from one sample sequenced in a study of T cells in Graves' hyperthyroidism and ophthalmopathy. Researchers amplified the TCR beta CDR3 regions from RNA transcripts. TCR CDR3 regions were first amplified by RT-PCR with HTBI primers. TCRdb called the multiplex PCR reads again in MiXCR, with one record for every CDR3 protein. The table has hundreds of thousands of distinct CDR3 sequences, about 15% seen once. Sequenced material: blood. Receptors originate from a woman in her thirties or forties with Graves' ophthalmopathy.

This clonotype was detected only a few times. The chain couples TRBV30 to TRBJ2-5; D is ambiguous. Trimming stripped 2 bases from V and 4 bases from J, with 8 bases between. Per the germline V gene, CDR1 is GTSNPN and CDR2 is SVGIG (reference sequence). The CDR3 totals 12 residues. This chain's CDR3 is CAWSRFIETQYF. The CDR3 nucleotides are TGTGCCTGGAGTCGATTTATAGAGACCCAGTACTTC.

This clonotype was picked up a small number of times. The chain employs TRBV20-1 and TRBJ2-5, with 13 bases fitting TRBD2. The CDR3 contains 15 residues. V shed 6 bases and J 7 bases; nucleotides not matched to a gene: 11. Germline V gene lookup returns CDR1 DFQATT and CDR2 SNEGSKA (reference sequence). CDR3 bases: TGCAGTGCCTTTACTAGCGGGAGGGCGAAGGGGACCCAGTACTTC. Its translation is CSAFTSGRAKGTQYF.

This clonotype was picked up many times. The chain joins TRBV10-3 to TRBJ1-5, with D perhaps TRBD1 (5 bases). Trimming stripped 0 bases from V and 7 bases from J, with 10 bases between. CDR1 is ENHRY, CDR2 SYGVKD, per germline. The CDR3 is made up of 14 amino acids. The CDR3 DNA follows: TGTGCCATCAGTGAGTCGAAGGGGAGCCAGCCCCAGCATTTT. It is translated as CAISESKGSQPQHF.

This clonotype was observed many times. V is TRBV6-5 and J is TRBJ1-1; maybe TRBD1 (5 bases). Per the germline V gene, CDR1 is MNHEY and CDR2 is SVGAGI. CDR3 size: 15 residues. V was shortened by 0 bases and J by 7 bases, with 15 bases between the two germline ends. In DNA, the CDR3 is TGTGCCAGCAGTTACTCGAGAGGGACTGGGGGTGAAGCTTTCTTT. Its translation: CASSYSRGTGGEAFF.

The J gene is TRBJ1-1, the V gene TRBV29-1, with unresolved D. The V gene lost 4 bases and the J gene lost 0 bases, with 9 bases spanning the gap. Germline CDR1 and CDR2: SQVTM and ANQGSEA. The CDR3 covers 13 residues. This chain's CDR3 is CSVAPTLNTEAFF. CDR3 DNA sequence: TGCAGCGTTGCCCCCACACTGAACACTGAAGCTTTCTTT.

Of note for this clonotype: The junction departs from germline at one end; a sequencing error may be responsible. The rearrangement uses TRBV20-1 and TRBJ2-7; D is possibly TRBD1 or TRBD2 (5 bases each). Per the germline V gene, CDR1 is DFQATT and CDR2 is SNEGSKA (reference sequence). The CDR3 has 12 amino acids. The CDR3, as DNA: TGCAGTGCCAGAGGGGATTATTACGAGCAGTACTTC. Its translation is CSARGDYYEQYF.

This clonotype was recorded at least ten times. The J gene is TRBJ2-5, the V gene TRBV29-1; 8 bases line up with TRBD1. CDR1 and CDR2 from the germline V gene are SQVTM and ANQGSEA. The V and J ends lost 7 bases and 4 bases, in that order; junction bases with no gene match: 8. The CDR3 sequence is 13 residues long. The chain's CDR3 is CSGDRGAGETQYF. The CDR3 nucleotides are TGCAGCGGCGACAGGGGCGCGGGAGAGACCCAGTACTTC.

The rearrangement links TRBV14 to TRBJ2-1; 14 bases are a match to TRBD2. The V and J ends lost 4 bases and 6 bases, in that order; junction bases with no gene match: 17. Germline CDR1 SGHDN, CDR2 FVKESK. The CDR3 is 20 amino acids. CDR3 residues: CASSPDFGLAGGPQGNEQFF. The DNA for the CDR3 is TGTGCCAGCAGCCCCGACTTTGGACTAGCGGGAGGTCCCCAGGGCAATGAGCAGTTCTTC.

The chain combines TRBV6-2 or TRBV6-3 with TRBJ1-2; possible D gene TRBD1, 6 bases. There are 16 residues in the CDR3. Trimming stripped 7 bases from V and 1 base from J, with 19 bases between. CDR1 MNHEY and CDR2 SVGEGT come from the germline V gene. CDR3 coding DNA: TGTGCCAGCACTCTACTACAGGGAACCGTTAACTATGGCTACACCTTC. Amino acid sequence: CASTLLQGTVNYGYTF.

The V and J genes are TRBV24-1 and TRBJ2-6; no reliable D call. The germline gives CDR1 KGHDR, CDR2 SFDVKD. The CDR3 covers 15 residues. The V end was cut by 5 bases, the J end by 3 bases, with 10 bases between. The CDR3 bases are TGTGCCACCAGTGTCGATCACGATGGGGCCAACGTCCTGACTTTC. Its translation: CATSVDHDGANVLTF.

The sample holds many counts of this clonotype. The rearrangement joins TRBV2 to TRBJ1-3; no clear D gene. Germline V gene lookup returns CDR1 SNHLY and CDR2 FYNNEI. V was shortened by 5 bases and J by 0 bases, with 14 bases between the two germline ends. CDR3 length equals 16 residues. CDR3 amino acids: CASSTFLVSSGNTIYF. DNA of the CDR3: TGTGCCAGCAGTACCTTTCTCGTAAGCTCTGGAAACACCATATATTTT.

Concerning this clonotype: Given a much more abundant clone one base away, this may be a read error. This chain connects TRBV30 to TRBJ1-1; D is unclear. CDR1 is GTSNPN, CDR2 SVGIG, per germline (reference sequence). The CDR3 loop spans 14 amino acids. V lost 0 bases and J 4 bases, leaving 12 bases between the germline ends. The CDR3 spells CAWSVLGGLTEAFF. The CDR3 coding sequence is TGTGCCTGGAGTGTACTCGGAGGGCTCACTGAAGCTTTCTTT.

This clonotype was found a few times. V gene TRBV30 combines with J gene TRBJ1-5, with 11 bases that match TRBD1. Per the germline V gene, CDR1 is GTSNPN and CDR2 is SVGIG (reference sequence). The J segment lost 7 bases and the V segment lost 6 bases, leaving 11 bases of the junction unmatched. CDR3 length equals 15 residues. CDR3 protein: CACALGTGGQQPQHF. The DNA of the CDR3 is TGTGCCTGTGCTCTCGGGACAGGGGGGCAGCAGCCCCAGCATTTT.

This clonotype was seen at least ten times. The chain joins TRBV7-8 to TRBJ2-7; 11 bases are a match to TRBD2. In germline, CDR1 is SGHVS, CDR2 FQNEAQ. Trimming removed 5 bases from V and 1 base from J; junction bases left unmatched: 4. This CDR3 has 15 residues. The chain's CDR3 is CASSLTSGRSYEQYF. DNA for the CDR3: TGTGCCAGCAGCCTTACTAGCGGGAGATCCTACGAGCAGTACTTC. The full variable domain, in which reference TRBV7-8 and TRBJ2-7 provide the parts outside the CDR3, is GAGVSQSPRYKVAKRGQDVALRCDPISGHVSLFWYQQALGQGPEFLTYFQNEAQLDKSGLPSDRFFAERPEGSVSTLKIQRTQQEDSAVYLCASSLTSGRSYEQYFGPGTRLTVT.

Ten or more counts support this clonotype. The rearrangement uses TRBV28 and TRBJ2-5; D uncertain. CDR3 length: 16 amino acids. V was trimmed by 1 base and J by 0 bases, leaving 12 bases between them. Per the germline V gene, CDR1 is MDHEN and CDR2 is SYDVKM. For the CDR3, the DNA is TGTGCCAGCAGTTTATTGGGCCCACTGTACCAAGAGACCCAGTACTTC. This translates into CASSLLGPLYQETQYF. The full variable domain, rest sourced from reference TRBV28 and TRBJ2-5, is DVKVTQSSRYLVKRTGEKVFLECVQDMDHENMFWYRQDPGLGLRLIYFSYDVKMKEKGDIPEGYSVSREKKERFSLILESASTNQTSMYLCASSLLGPLYQETQYFGPGTRLLVL.

This clonotype was observed at least ten times. The rearrangement uses TRBV29-1 and TRBJ2-7, with D possibly TRBD2 on 5 matching bases. CDR3 size: 12 residues. Germline loops: CDR1 SQVTM, CDR2 ANQGSEA. Deletions cut 5 bases from V and 0 bases from J, with 8 bases between. CDR3: CSVSSISYEQYF. DNA of the CDR3: TGCAGCGTTTCTAGCATCTCCTACGAGCAGTACTTC.

At least ten counts were recorded for this clonotype. The rearrangement links TRBV18 to TRBJ2-7; 7 nucleotides agree with TRBD1. The V gene's germline CDR1 is KGHSH and CDR2 LQKENI. The V gene end was trimmed by 8 bases and the J gene end by 3 bases; junction bases not matched to a gene: 7. This CDR3 region has 13 residues. The CDR3 coding sequence is TGTGCCAGCAGTCCGGGGACAGTCTACGAGCAGTACTTC. It translates to CASSPGTVYEQYF. The full variable domain, in which reference TRBV18 and TRBJ2-7 provide the parts outside the CDR3, is NAGVMQNPRHLVRRRGQEARLRCSPMKGHSHVYWYRQLPEEGLKFMVYLQKENIIDESGMPKERFSAEFPKEGPSILRIQQVVRGDSAAYFCASSPGTVYEQYFGPGTRLTVT.

This clonotype has a single count. V gene TRBV6-5 combines with J gene TRBJ2-7; 7 bases are a match to TRBD2. Germline CDR1 reads MNHEY; CDR2 reads SVGAGI. The trim removed 2 bases at V and 6 bases at J, leaving 4 bases unmatched. The length of the CDR3 is 13 residues. CDR3 in amino acids: CASSYGGGFEQYF. As DNA, the CDR3 is TGTGCCAGCAGTTACGGGGGGGGTTTCGAGCAGTACTTC.

A few counts support this clonotype. The V gene is TRBV5-1, the J gene TRBJ2-5; no firm D call. From germline, CDR1 is SGHRS and CDR2 YFSETQ. The CDR3 is made up of 17 amino acids. The V end was cut by 0 bases, the J end by 2 bases, with 17 bases between. The CDR3: CASSLAGSTDHQETQYF. DNA for the CDR3: TGCGCCAGCAGCTTGGCCGGGTCGACTGACCATCAAGAGACCCAGTACTTC.